These T cell receptor beta chains were read from a single sample in a study of control samples from healthy donors and cancer patients. Sequencing was performed with immunoSEQ multiplex PCR; in TCRdb, only in-frame clones are kept and a portion is missing. Among 65,000 to 85,000 clones listed, roughly 90% were seen once. The specimen was PBMCs. These receptors were obtained from a woman between 45 and 60 years old with colorectal cancer. Both conserved end residues are part of each CDR3. Each record gives: D gene, CDR3 length, V gene, J gene, CDR3 protein. The D gene is left open where the match is weak.

d_gene: TRBD1; len: 15; v_gene: TRBV7-2; j_gene: TRBJ1-6; CDR3aa: CASSFGQGAYSPLHF
d_gene: NA; len: 14; v_gene: TRBV25-1; j_gene: TRBJ2-2; CDR3aa: CASSGPKNTGELFF
d_gene: NA; len: 11; v_gene: TRBV6-1; j_gene: TRBJ1-5; CDR3aa: CASSEASPQHF
d_gene: NA; len: 15; v_gene: TRBV19; j_gene: TRBJ2-2; CDR3aa: CASSSPSSSTGELFF
d_gene: TRBD1; len: 15; v_gene: TRBV7-2; j_gene: TRBJ1-5; CDR3aa: CASSLIPQGEQPQHF
d_gene: NA; len: 17; v_gene: TRBV7-2; j_gene: TRBJ1-3; CDR3aa: CASSLVGTPNSGNTIYF
d_gene: TRBD2; len: 12; v_gene: TRBV5-1; j_gene: TRBJ2-3; CDR3aa: CASSRGADTQYF
d_gene: NA; len: 11; v_gene: TRBV5-5; j_gene: TRBJ2-1; CDR3aa: CASSLYGEQFF
d_gene: NA; len: 15; v_gene: TRBV4-1; j_gene: TRBJ1-6; CDR3aa: CASSQPGTTHSPLHF
d_gene: NA; len: 14; v_gene: TRBV2; j_gene: TRBJ1-4; CDR3aa: CASSMGQVNEKLFF
d_gene: TRBD2; len: 14; v_gene: TRBV5-1; j_gene: TRBJ2-1; CDR3aa: CASSLGTGGIEQFF
d_gene: NA; len: 16; v_gene: TRBV18; j_gene: TRBJ2-6; CDR3aa: CASSPPGLSGANVLTF
d_gene: TRBD1; len: 13; v_gene: TRBV7-3; j_gene: TRBJ2-1; CDR3aa: CASSAQGAGEQFF
d_gene: TRBD2; len: 17; v_gene: TRBV6-2/TRBV6-3; j_gene: TRBJ2-5; CDR3aa: CASSYRRAGGWKETQYF
d_gene: TRBD1; len: 14; v_gene: TRBV6-6; j_gene: TRBJ1-1; CDR3aa: CASIRTGGSTEAFF
d_gene: NA; len: 15; v_gene: TRBV27; j_gene: TRBJ2-2; CDR3aa: CASSLFPGIPGELFF
d_gene: NA; len: 17; v_gene: TRBV10-3; j_gene: TRBJ2-5; CDR3aa: CAISESFGTFQLETQYF
d_gene: NA; len: 16; v_gene: TRBV6-6; j_gene: TRBJ1-2; CDR3aa: CASSYSSAGSTNGYTF
d_gene: TRBD1; len: 15; v_gene: TRBV19; j_gene: TRBJ1-1; CDR3aa: CASSTKTGGPTEAFF
d_gene: TRBD1; len: 15; v_gene: TRBV10-3; j_gene: TRBJ2-5; CDR3aa: CAISEGDRGRETQYF
d_gene: NA; len: 12; v_gene: TRBV4-1; j_gene: TRBJ2-5; CDR3aa: CASSQDRGTQYF
d_gene: NA; len: 16; v_gene: TRBV6-5; j_gene: TRBJ2-3; CDR3aa: CASSSSSAGGTDTQYF
d_gene: TRBD1; len: 14; v_gene: TRBV28; j_gene: TRBJ2-3; CDR3aa: CASRRQGAADTQYF
d_gene: NA; len: 11; v_gene: TRBV30; j_gene: TRBJ1-2; CDR3aa: CAWPRGGGYTF
d_gene: NA; len: 13; v_gene: TRBV29-1; j_gene: TRBJ2-5; CDR3aa: CNAGGPDYGPQYF
d_gene: NA; len: 15; v_gene: TRBV6-5; j_gene: TRBJ1-1; CDR3aa: CASSLTRASNTEAFF
d_gene: NA; len: 14; v_gene: TRBV5-6; j_gene: TRBJ1-2; CDR3aa: CASSLNRVNYGYTF
d_gene: NA; len: 12; v_gene: TRBV2; j_gene: TRBJ1-6; CDR3aa: CASRDGNSPLHF
d_gene: NA; len: 14; v_gene: TRBV2; j_gene: TRBJ2-2; CDR3aa: CASSEDRNTGELFF
d_gene: NA; len: 14; v_gene: TRBV28; j_gene: TRBJ1-1; CDR3aa: CAVAEDPLNTEAFF
d_gene: TRBD2; len: 15; v_gene: TRBV2; j_gene: TRBJ2-3; CDR3aa: CASRKLAGTLNTQYF
d_gene: TRBD2; len: 17; v_gene: TRBV5-1; j_gene: TRBJ2-5; CDR3aa: CASSWRTSGATMETQYF
d_gene: TRBD1; len: 14; v_gene: TRBV7-3; j_gene: TRBJ2-2; CDR3aa: CASSPTGGGGELFF
d_gene: NA; len: 13; v_gene: TRBV7-3; j_gene: TRBJ2-5; CDR3aa: CASSLTTQETQYF
d_gene: NA; len: 13; v_gene: TRBV30; j_gene: TRBJ2-3; CDR3aa: CAWNPFSADTQYF
d_gene: NA; len: 13; v_gene: TRBV10-3; j_gene: TRBJ1-2; CDR3aa: CAITVGRNYGYTF
d_gene: NA; len: 15; v_gene: TRBV7-8; j_gene: TRBJ1-2; CDR3aa: CASSPRGRANYGYTF
d_gene: TRBD2; len: 18; v_gene: TRBV7-2; j_gene: TRBJ2-1; CDR3aa: CASSDGTSGVPSYNEQFF
d_gene: NA; len: 15; v_gene: TRBV7-8; j_gene: TRBJ1-2; CDR3aa: CASSPRDNTPYGYTF
d_gene: TRBD1; len: 15; v_gene: TRBV24-1; j_gene: TRBJ1-2; CDR3aa: CATSGGQLANYGYTF
d_gene: TRBD1; len: 17; v_gene: TRBV10-3; j_gene: TRBJ2-2; CDR3aa: CAISRTQTGGSTGELFF
d_gene: NA; len: 13; v_gene: TRBV6-5; j_gene: TRBJ1-2; CDR3aa: CASSNTVNYGYTF
d_gene: NA; len: 13; v_gene: TRBV30; j_gene: TRBJ1-2; CDR3aa: CAWRSRANYGYTF
d_gene: NA; len: 11; v_gene: TRBV2; j_gene: TRBJ1-6; CDR3aa: CASSLGTRDFF
d_gene: NA; len: 13; v_gene: TRBV9; j_gene: TRBJ1-1; CDR3aa: CASSGAGSTEAFF
d_gene: TRBD1; len: 14; v_gene: TRBV19; j_gene: TRBJ2-3; CDR3aa: CASLAGTGADTQYF